Below are 7 T cell receptor beta chains sequenced from a single sample in a study of cytomegalovirus exposure and HLA in healthy donors. Primers for the PCR totalled 60 Vbeta and 13 Jbeta. Clones were sequenced by immunoSEQ multiplex PCR, and TCRdb holds only the in-frame ones, with some missing. The sample carries about 170,000 clones, roughly 60% recorded once. Sequencing input: PBMCs. These receptors were obtained from a man between 40 and 49 years old in good health and CMV-seronegative.

The chain employs TRBV11-1 and TRBJ2-5, with D perhaps TRBD2 (6 bases). The germline V and J ends were trimmed by 1 base and 5 bases, with 11 bases remaining between them. CDR1 and CDR2 from the germline V gene are SGHAT and FQDESV (reference sequence). The CDR3 length is 14 residues. CDR3 DNA: TGTGCCAGCAGCTTAGAGGGAGGCCGGGAGACCCAGTACTTC. Its protein is CASSLEGGRETQYF.

This chain uses TRBV2 with TRBJ2-5, with 9 bases aligning to TRBD2. The assigned J gene may be wrong: the sequence end matches TRBJ2-7 better. Germline V gene lookup returns CDR1 SNHLY and CDR2 FYNNEI. This CDR3 is built from 15 residues. The CDR3 DNA is TGTGCCAGCAGCCCTAGCGGGGCGCTAGTCTCCGAGCAGTACTTC. It translates to CASSPSGALVSEQYF.

The rearrangement uses TRBV5-4 and TRBJ2-3, with D uncertain. The V end lost 1 base, the J end lost 3 bases, and 6 bases lay between the germline ends. The CDR3 is made up of 13 amino acids. Germline V gives CDR1 SGHNT, CDR2 YYREEE (reference sequence). The CDR3 spells CASSLPTTDTQYF. The CDR3 coding sequence is TGTGCCAGCAGCTTGCCCACAACAGATACGCAGTATTTT.

The chain has TRBV6-5 and TRBJ2-2; 8 bases map to TRBD1. Germline CDR1 MNHEY, CDR2 SVGAGI. J lost 6 bases, V lost 6 bases, and 9 bases had no gene match. The CDR3 totals 15 residues. DNA of the CDR3: TGTGCCAGCAGCTTCGGACAGGGATGGGCCGGGGAGCTGTTTTTT. Its translation is CASSFGQGWAGELFF.

This clone occurred a few times. The chain carries TRBV9 and TRBJ2-1, with TRBD2 matching over 9 bases. The V segment lost 0 bases and the J segment 3 bases; nucleotides outside the gene matches: 1. The CDR3 runs to 15 residues. CDR1 and CDR2 from the germline V gene are SGDLS and YYNGEE. The chain's CDR3 is CASSVVSGGYNEQFF. The CDR3 DNA sequence: TGTGCCAGCAGCGTAGTTAGCGGGGGCTACAATGAGCAGTTCTTC.

The J gene is TRBJ2-3, the V gene TRBV7-9, with D possibly being TRBD2 (6 bases). Germline lookup yields CDR1 SEHNR and CDR2 FQNEAQ (reference sequence). V lost 1 base to trimming and J lost 2 bases, with 10 bases between them. CDR3 length: 15 amino acids. CDR3 DNA sequence: TGTGCCAGCAGCTTAGGGGCGGGGTACACAGATACGCAGTATTTT. It is translated as CASSLGAGYTDTQYF.

This clone has just a few counts. The chain joins TRBV11-1 to TRBJ2-7, with no clear D. The CDR3 covers 9 residues. V lost 8 bases and J 6 bases, leaving 5 bases between the germline ends. CDR1 is SGHAT, CDR2 FQDESV, per germline (reference sequence). The CDR3 loop reads CASGVEQYF. The CDR3 DNA follows: TGTGCCAGCGGAGTCGAGCAGTACTTC.